A single TCR beta chain is shown here with its context. The antigen is unknown. This specimen comes from a study of vaccination and CD4 T cells after COVID-19. Study-wide results and caveats: Nearly all convalescent vaccine-specific clones, 304 of 307, recognized only SARS-CoV-2 spike.

At the Johns Hopkins FTIC core, DNA taken from cultured CD4+ T cells was sequenced by way of the Oncomine TCR Beta short-read assay. From the PCR reads, TCRdb called clonotypes with MiXCR, one entry per CDR3 protein. The profile shows about 14,000 distinct CDR3 sequences, about 28% of them singletons. Treatment here: approximately 9-day PBMC culture with coronavirus spike peptide pools or control peptides (ViraFEST assay). PCR-confirmed positives ranged from March to December 2020, preceding US Alpha, Beta and Delta variants. Germline CDR1 is SGHVS and CDR2 is FQNEAQ. The CDR3 has 14 amino acids. V lost 4 bases to trimming and J lost 2 bases; unmatched junction nucleotides: 3.

The source of this sequence is a human donor with COVID-19. Source material: cultured CD4+ T cells from blood. The chain is built from TRBV7-8 and TRBJ2-7, with TRBD2 matching over 9 bases. CDR3 in DNA: TGTGCCAGCAGCTCGACTAGCGGAACCTACGAGCAGTACTTC. Residues: CASSSTSGTYEQYF. Full variable domain (rest looked up from reference TRBV7-8 and TRBJ2-7): GAGVSQSPRYKVAKRGQDVALRCDPISGHVSLFWYQQALGQGPEFLTYFQNEAQLDKSGLPSDRFFAERPEGSVSTLKIQRTQQEDSAVYLCASSSTSGTYEQYFGPGTRLTVT.